This T cell receptor (beta chain) came from a study of cytomegalovirus exposure and HLA in healthy donors. Clones were read by immunoSEQ multiplex PCR, and TCRdb kept only the in-frame ones, dropping some. The profile shows over 100,000 clones, about 91% of them singletons. Trimming removed 5 bases from V and 3 bases from J; junction bases left unmatched: 12. The CDR3 has 17 amino acids. Germline V gives CDR1 SNHLY, CDR2 FYNNEI. This clone appeared once. This chain uses TRBV2 with TRBJ1-5; 8 bases agree with TRBD1. Sequenced input: PBMCs. This clonotype originated in a woman in her late teens or twenties in good health and CMV-seronegative. The CDR3 DNA reads TGTGCCAGCAGTTCCCCTACAGGGGGGGACTCCAATCAGCCCCAGCATTTT. This translates into CASSSPTGGDSNQPQHF.